This paragraph reports one T cell receptor (beta chain). This clonotype has a count of ten or more. Its antigen is currently not known. At one end, the junction sequence differs from germline, possibly due to a read error. These data belong to a study of identical twins (dated by TCRdb to between 2015 and 2016). For context, the study as a whole: To test whether fetal clonotypes persist, the study used deep sequencing on TCR alpha and beta repertoires from monozygotic twins, unrelated adults of various ages, and cord blood. To rule out contamination, the twin experiments were replicated at different times with different library preparation protocols.

Library construction relied on 5' RACE. Sequencing instrument: Illumina HiSeq 2000. A universal primer binding site was added through template switching, and the final cDNA carried a unique molecular identifier so that TCR cDNA molecules could be counted accurately. First-strand cDNA for TCR alpha and beta chains was synthesized from specific primers in the conserved constant-segment region. Each cDNA library was double barcoded, with a SMART-Mk sample barcode plus Illumina barcodes, to control for contamination. TruSeq adapter sequences, together with Illumina sample barcodes, were added in two successive PCR steps. TCR alpha and beta cDNA libraries were sequenced on the Illumina HiSeq platform with custom primers. For the original study's pipeline: MiGEC was used to process raw reads and extract unique molecular identifiers, and MiXCR was used to find CDR3 positions. For each individual, recombination models were inferred using an EM algorithm with the repgenHMM and IGoR tools. Shared clonotype analysis was performed with the tcR package in R, normalizing sharing by the product of cloneset sizes. Out-of-frame nonproductive sequences were analyzed to study raw recombination free of thymic and clonal selection effects. In-frame beta chains were kept once TCRdb had trimmed the public reads at Q25 with fastp and called clones with MiXCR. When rows share a CDR3 protein, they turn into one entry using the most common DNA and genes. These V and J calls originate from TCRdb's pipeline instead of the authors' own analysis. The sample profile shows under 450,000 distinct CDR3 sequences; around 18% of them were found once. The ten biggest clones cover around 12% of the sample.

Every donor was a healthy Caucasian. Three unrelated non-twin adults were additionally sequenced: a male aged 18 to 30, a male aged 50 to 60 and a female aged 50 to 60. Miltenyi CD45RO+ enrichment and human naive T-cell isolation kits were used to isolate memory (CD45RO+) and naive T cells from PBMC. From the cysteine up to the phenylalanine, the CDR3 has a length of 14 residues. Only the CDR3 part of the read is kept: 42 bases, read in frame from the first base. As encoded in the germline V gene (reference sequence), CDR1 is MNHEY while CDR2 is SMNVEV. Overall study outcomes, separate from this receptor: In beta out-of-frame sequences, excess twin sharing was weaker, because having fewer shared sequences lowered the signal-to-noise ratio. Fewer insertions were carried by abundant cord blood beta clonotypes, a similar but weaker trend appeared in young adult naive repertoires, and no such trend appeared in memory repertoires. Out-of-frame TCR alpha sequences shared between twins showed an excess of low generation-probability sequences compared with coincidental sharing between unrelated individuals. Out-of-frame TCR alpha sharing in monozygotic twins was systematically underestimated by recombination models, whereas sharing between unrelated individuals was in agreement with the recombination models. Invariant T cells such as MAIT and iNKT could partly confound zero-insertion analyses, although diverse VJ usage argued against such confounding for most clonotypes. Conclusions relied on cross-sectional statistical analysis, since the same donors could not be followed over many years.

The V and J genes are TRBV27 and TRBJ2-2; 10 of the junction bases match TRBD1. Specimen: naive T cells sorted from blood. What this sample's cell subset or site label stands for: cells isolated with a human naive T-cell isolation kit. The clonotype originates from a man aged 45 to 65 in good health. The base sequence is TGTGCCAGCAGTTTGGGACAGGGGTACGGGGAGCTGTTGTTT. Protein translation: CASSLGQGYGELLF.